The 26 T cell receptor beta chains given below trace back to one sample, sequenced in a study of identical twins. MiXCR was run by TCRdb on the 5' RACE reads, yielding one entry per CDR3 protein. Among over 200,000 distinct CDR3 sequences listed, about 10% were seen once. The specimen sequenced was memory T cells sorted from blood. The source is a man over 45 in good health.

The chain joins TRBV15 to TRBJ2-1; 9 positions match TRBD1. CDR1 is LNHNV, CDR2 YYDKDF, per germline (reference sequence). CDR3 length equals 17 residues. The trim removed 0 bases at V and 7 bases at J, leaving 10 bases unmatched. The CDR3 protein is CATSREGGTGTWNEQFF. The CDR3 DNA reads TGTGCCACCAGCAGAGAAGGCGGGACAGGGACGTGGAATGAGCAGTTCTTC.

This clonotype has only a few counts. V gene TRBV6-5 combines with J gene TRBJ2-7, with D possibly TRBD1 on 6 matching bases. CDR3 length: 12 residues. Germline CDR1 and CDR2: MNHEY and SVGAGI. Trimming cost V 5 bases and J 6 bases, with 11 bases left between them. CDR3 bases: TGTGCCAGCAGTAACAGGGTTTCCGAGCAGTACTTC. Translating gives CASSNRVSEQYF.

Only a few counts were recorded for this clonotype. Here the CDR3 DNA reads TGCGCCAGCAGCCCGGGACAGGTTCACGGGGAGCTGTTTTTT. Its translation: CASSPGQVHGELFF. The gene calls are TRBV5-1 and TRBJ2-2; 8 bases are a match to TRBD1. The CDR3 contains 14 residues. Germline CDR1 SGHRS, CDR2 YFSETQ. The V gene end was trimmed by 4 bases and the J gene end by 7 bases; junction bases not matched to a gene: 6.

In this sample, this clonotype turned up a few times. This sequence joins TRBV21-1 and TRBJ2-5; whether TRBD1, the table's D call, matches the DNA was not checked. TRBV21-1 is given as a pseudogene. The CDR3 length is 16 residues. The CDR3 protein is CASSTRRDRGSETQYF. CDR3 DNA: TGTGCCAGCAGCACGCGCCGGGACAGGGGTTCAGAGACCCAGTACTTC.

This clonotype has a handful of counts. V gene TRBV7-2 combines with J gene TRBJ2-3; TRBD1 aligns across 9 bases. The V gene's germline CDR1 is SGHTA and CDR2 FQGNSA. The CDR3 runs 15 residues. With 3 bases clipped from V and 4 bases from J, the junction kept 5 bases outside the gene matches. The CDR3 here is CASSLRDRVPDTQYF. The CDR3 nucleotides read TGTGCCAGCAGCTTGAGGGACAGGGTCCCAGATACGCAGTATTTT.

This chain links TRBV19 with TRBJ2-5, with D perhaps matching TRBD2 (6 bases). The CDR3 runs 13 residues. V was cut by 4 bases and J by 4 bases, with 10 bases left in between. Germline assignment: CDR1 LNHDA and CDR2 SQIVND (reference sequence). CDR3 amino acids: CASSNMEGETQYF. The CDR3 coding sequence is TGTGCCAGTAGTAACATGGAGGGAGAGACCCAGTACTTC.

This clonotype was counted many times. This chain links TRBV27 with TRBJ1-5; possibly TRBD1 for D (5 bases). Germline V gene lookup returns CDR1 MNHEY and CDR2 SMNVEV (reference sequence). CDR3 size: 13 residues. V was trimmed by 7 bases and J by 7 bases, leaving 14 bases between them. CDR3 DNA: TGTGCCAGCAAGCTAAGGTGGGACCAGCCCCAGCATTTT. Protein product: CASKLRWDQPQHF.

On this clonotype itself: This may be a read error, as it is one base from a much larger clone. The chain has TRBV6-2 or TRBV6-3 and TRBJ2-2, with 10 bases lining up with TRBD1. Germline V gives CDR1 MNHEY, CDR2 SVGEGT. The CDR3 has 15 residues. CDR3 nucleotides: TGTACCAGCAGTTACATCGGACAGGGGGCCGGGGAGCTGTTTTTT. It specifies CTSSYIGQGAGELFF.

The chain has TRBV27 and TRBJ2-2; 7 nucleotides line up with TRBD2. Looked up from germline, CDR1 is MNHEY and CDR2 is SMNVEV (reference sequence). CDR3 length: 14 residues. After removal of 8 bases from V and 3 bases from J, the junction contained 6 bases not matched to a gene. CDR3 region: CASQAGSYTGELFF. CDR3 bases: TGTGCCAGCCAAGCGGGGTCATACACCGGGGAGCTGTTTTTT.

This clonotype was counted at least ten times. The chain employs TRBV27 and TRBJ2-2, with 11 nucleotides matching TRBD2. Germline CDR1 reads MNHEY; CDR2 reads SMNVEV (reference sequence). The CDR3 spans 15 residues. After removal of 5 bases from V and 4 bases from J, the junction contained 3 bases not matched to a gene. The CDR3 is CASSELAGATGELFF. DNA for the CDR3: TGTGCCAGCAGTGAACTAGCGGGAGCCACCGGGGAGCTGTTTTTT.

This clonotype was picked up a small number of times. In DNA, the CDR3 is TGCAGCGTTTGGGGATCCTACAATGAGCAGTTCTTC. This encodes CSVWGSYNEQFF. This rearrangement joins TRBV29-1 to TRBJ2-1; D unresolved. Trimming shortened V by 5 bases and J by 1 base, and 6 bases separated the two germline ends. Germline values: CDR1 SQVTM, CDR2 ANQGSEA. This CDR3 has 12 amino acids.

The sample holds many counts of this clonotype. V usage is TRBV7-3 and J usage is TRBJ2-1; 9 nucleotides align to TRBD2. CDR1 is SGHTA, CDR2 FQGTGA, per germline. With V trimmed by 1 base and J by 5 bases, 3 bases remained unmatched. This CDR3 spans 15 amino acids. The CDR3 DNA follows: TGTGCCAGCAGCTTAATTCCTAGCGGGGACAATGAGCAGTTCTTC. As protein: CASSLIPSGDNEQFF.

J is TRBJ1-2 and V is TRBV7-2; a weak D match, TRBD1 (5 bases). Per the germline V gene, CDR1 is SGHTA and CDR2 is FQGNSA. Trimming took off 4 bases at V and 1 base at J, with 13 bases between the two ends. The CDR3 contains 15 residues. The CDR3, as DNA: TGTGCCAGCAGCTATGGGGCAGAGGATAACTATGGCTACACCTTC. Translating gives CASSYGAEDNYGYTF.

This clonotype was counted at least ten times. The chain carries TRBV5-1 and TRBJ2-3; 8 nucleotides align to TRBD2. The V and J ends lost 0 bases and 2 bases, in that order; junction bases with no gene match: 5. Per the germline V gene, CDR1 is SGHRS and CDR2 is YFSETQ. This CDR3 has 16 residues. The CDR3 reads CASSLATSGHTDTQYF. In nucleotides, the CDR3 is TGCGCCAGCAGCTTGGCCACTAGCGGCCACACAGATACGCAGTATTTT. The whole variable domain, filled in from reference TRBV5-1 and TRBJ2-3, reads KAGVTQTPRYLIKTRGQQVTLSCSPISGHRSVSWYQQTPGQGLQFLFEYFSETQRNKGNFPGRFSGRQFSNSRSEMNVSTLELGDSALYLCASSLATSGHTDTQYFGPGTRLTVL.

A few counts support this clonotype. The gene calls are TRBV20-1 and TRBJ2-1; D is possibly TRBD1 or TRBD2 (6 bases each). The ends were cut back, 4 bases at V and 9 bases at J, with 19 bases in the middle. The CDR3 has 14 residues. In germline, CDR1 is DFQATT, CDR2 SNEGSKA (reference sequence). CDR3: CSATHSRGRSEQFF. DNA of the CDR3: TGCAGTGCTACCCACAGTAGGGGGAGGAGTGAGCAGTTCTTC.

The chain combines TRBV4-1 with TRBJ2-3, with TRBD2 matching over 7 bases. V lost 3 bases and J lost 2; bases outside the gene matches: 8. Germline lookup yields CDR1 MGHRA and CDR2 YSYEKL. This CDR3 contains 16 residues. The CDR3 spells CASSQGGLAVTDTQYF. The DNA of the CDR3 is TGCGCCAGCAGCCAGGGCGGGCTAGCGGTCACAGATACGCAGTATTTT.

In its sample, this clonotype was seen a few times. This chain links TRBV7-2 with TRBJ2-7, with 10 bases identical to TRBD1. The germline gives CDR1 SGHTA, CDR2 FQGNSA. CDR3 length: 14 residues. Trimming removed 5 bases from V and 4 bases from J; junction bases left unmatched: 5. The CDR3 spells CASSPRQGAYEQYF. CDR3 DNA: TGTGCCAGCAGCCCTCGACAGGGGGCGTACGAGCAGTACTTC.

This clonotype was observed many times. The chain recombines TRBV3-1 with TRBJ1-2; D unclear. Germline CDR1 reads LGHDT; CDR2 reads YNNKEL (reference sequence). The CDR3 totals 11 residues. The germline V and J ends were trimmed by 5 bases and 2 bases, with 3 bases remaining between them. The DNA of the CDR3 is TGTGCCAGCAGCAAAAACTATGGCTACACCTTC. Its translation: CASSKNYGYTF.

A few counts support this clonotype. The chain has TRBV6-1 and TRBJ2-4; TRBD2 matches 8 bases. This CDR3 comprises 15 residues. V was clipped by 4 bases and J by 5 bases; unmatched bases: 7. Germline lookup yields CDR1 MNHNS and CDR2 SASEGT. CDR3: CASSVAGLTENIQYF. The CDR3, as DNA: TGTGCCAGCAGTGTAGCGGGACTAACCGAAAACATTCAGTACTTC.

This clonotype was found a few times. The chain joins TRBV5-1 to TRBJ1-5; weak D call: TRBD1 (5 bases). Germline V gives CDR1 SGHRS, CDR2 YFSETQ. V was shortened by 1 base and J by 4 bases, with 12 bases between the two germline ends. The CDR3 totals 15 residues. CDR3 sequence (DNA): TGCGCCAGCAGCTTGTGGGGGGGAGATAATCAGCCCCAGCATTTT. This translates into CASSLWGGDNQPQHF. The full variable domain, with the rest looked up from reference TRBV5-1 and TRBJ1-5, is KAGVTQTPRYLIKTRGQQVTLSCSPISGHRSVSWYQQTPGQGLQFLFEYFSETQRNKGNFPGRFSGRQFSNSRSEMNVSTLELGDSALYLCASSLWGGDNQPQHFGDGTRLSIL.

Turning to this clonotype: A much larger clone differs by one base, so this may be a read error. The CDR3, as DNA: TGCGCCAGCAAACCCGGGACATCAAACACTAAAGCTTTCTTT. Protein product: CASKPGTSNTKAFF. The chain uses TRBV5-1 and TRBJ1-1, with a weak D call TRBD1 (6 bases). CDR1 and CDR2 from the germline V gene are SGHRS and YFSETQ. The CDR3 has 14 amino acids. The variable domain in full, completed from reference TRBV5-1 and TRBJ1-1, reads KAGVTQTPRYLIKTRGQQVTLSCSPISGHRSVSWYQQTPGQGLQFLFEYFSETQRNKGNFPGRFSGRQFSNSRSEMNVSTLELGDSALYLCASKPGTSNTKAFFGQGTRLTVV.

CDR3 sequence (DNA): TGTGCCAGCAGCCACGCGCCGGGGGTTGCCTTTCCTTACGAGCAGTACTTC. Protein: CASSHAPGVAFPYEQYF. The chain is built from TRBV3-1 and TRBJ2-7, with D possibly being TRBD2 (6 bases). V was trimmed by 3 bases and J by 4 bases, leaving 22 bases between them. The CDR3 consists of 17 residues. The V gene's germline CDR1 is LGHDT and CDR2 YNNKEL (reference sequence).

Remarks on this clonotype: This may stem from a read error, because a much larger clone lies one nucleotide away. The chain employs TRBV30 and TRBJ2-4, with D perhaps given as TRBD1 or TRBD2 (6 bases each). The germline V and J ends were trimmed by 8 bases and 3 bases, with 20 bases remaining between them. Per the germline V gene, CDR1 is GTSNPN and CDR2 is SVGIG (reference sequence). The CDR3 spans 15 residues. The CDR3 loop reads CATGGRGDRKNIQYF. The CDR3 nucleotides read TGTGCCACCGGGGGCAGAGGAGACCGCAAAAACATTCAGTACTTC.

The chain uses TRBV5-6 and TRBJ2-3; 7 nucleotides match TRBD1. CDR3 length: 12 residues. Germline V gives CDR1 SGHDT, CDR2 YYEEEE. V was clipped by 4 bases and J by 14 bases; unmatched bases: 10. In DNA form, the CDR3 reads TGTGCCAGCAGCATCGGACAGGCCGACCCGTATTTT. Translating gives CASSIGQADPYF.

This clonotype was detected ten times or more. This chain joins TRBV29-1 and TRBJ2-1, with 8 nucleotides matching TRBD2. Trimming removed 0 bases from V and 9 bases from J; junction bases left unmatched: 7. This CDR3 region has 14 residues. CDR1 is SQVTM and CDR2 is ANQGSEA in the germline V gene. The CDR3 nucleotides read TGCAGCGTTGAAGATACGAGCGGGAGAGCTGAGCAGTTCTTC. Amino acid sequence: CSVEDTSGRAEQFF.

CDR3 nucleotide sequence: TGCGCCGCCAGCCAGGGGAATCTGGGGACTAACCTGTACAATGAGCAGTTCTTC. Translated: CAASQGNLGTNLYNEQFF. The chain combines TRBV4-1 with TRBJ2-1, with a possible D match to TRBD2 (7 bases). Deletions cut 11 bases from V and 4 bases from J, with 30 bases between. This CDR3 has 18 residues. CDR1 is MGHRA, CDR2 YSYEKL, per germline.